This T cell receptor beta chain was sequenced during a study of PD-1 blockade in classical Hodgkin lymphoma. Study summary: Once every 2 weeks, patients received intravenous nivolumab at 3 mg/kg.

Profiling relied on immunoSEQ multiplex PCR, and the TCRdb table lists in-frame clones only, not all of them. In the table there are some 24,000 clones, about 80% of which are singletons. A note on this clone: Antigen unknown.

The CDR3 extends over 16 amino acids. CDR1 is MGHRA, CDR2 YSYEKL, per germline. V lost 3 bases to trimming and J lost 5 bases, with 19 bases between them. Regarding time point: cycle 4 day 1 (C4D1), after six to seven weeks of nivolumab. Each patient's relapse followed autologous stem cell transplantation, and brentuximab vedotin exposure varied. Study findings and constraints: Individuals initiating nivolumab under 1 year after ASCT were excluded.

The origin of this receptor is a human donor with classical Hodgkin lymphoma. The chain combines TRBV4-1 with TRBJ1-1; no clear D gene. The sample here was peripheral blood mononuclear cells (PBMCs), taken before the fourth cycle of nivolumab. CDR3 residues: CASSHYVGSLGTEAFF. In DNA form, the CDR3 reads TGCGCCAGCAGCCATTACGTTGGTTCCCTCGGGACTGAAGCTTTCTTT.